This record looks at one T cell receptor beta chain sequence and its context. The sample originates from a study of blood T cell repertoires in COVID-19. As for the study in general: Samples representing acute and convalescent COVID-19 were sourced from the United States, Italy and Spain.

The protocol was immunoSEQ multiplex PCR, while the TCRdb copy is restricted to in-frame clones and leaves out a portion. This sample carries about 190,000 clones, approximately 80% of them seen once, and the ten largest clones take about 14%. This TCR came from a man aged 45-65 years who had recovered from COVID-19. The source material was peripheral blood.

The CDR3 loop reads CSAQQDTTGNTIYF. CDR3 sequence (DNA): TGCAGCGCCCAACAGGACACAACTGGAAACACCATATATTTT. The chain employs TRBV29-1 and TRBJ1-3; possibly TRBD1 for D (5 bases). This CDR3 is built from 14 residues. CDR1 is SQVTM and CDR2 is ANQGSEA in the germline V gene. Trimming stripped 7 bases from V and 2 bases from J, with 15 bases between.